The clone carrying this T cell receptor (beta chain) was picked up a small number of times. Its antigen is currently unknown. Compared with germline, one end of the junction differs, possibly owing to a read error. In the original workflow: Variation in CDR3 across clinicopathological groups served as the basis for constructing a distant-metastasis classifier in papillary thyroid cancer. TCRdb re-called the PCR reads via MiXCR. TCRdb assigned the V and J calls; the authors' analysis was not used. The table has 15,000 to 20,000 clones, roughly a quarter seen once. No patient had received any treatment before thyroid surgery. This sample is drawn from a study of metastatic and nonmetastatic thyroid tumors. On the study more broadly: Comparison of repertoires was carried out across blood and tumor or nodule tissue from malignant and benign thyroid patients.

The CDR3 runs to 14 residues. Study-wide results and caveats: Across blood and tumor, TCR beta diversity in malignant thyroid tumors was reportedly significantly higher than in benign nodules.

The V call is TRBV12-3 or TRBV12-4, the J call TRBJ1-5, with D perhaps matching TRBD1 (6 bases). This sequence was found in a female donor with papillary thyroid cancer or a benign thyroid nodule (not recorded which). Some clones in this sample may be carry-over from other donors' samples. The sample comprised adjacent normal tissue. CDR3 DNA sequence: TGTGCCAGCAGCGATGGACAGTTATATCAGCCCCATCATTTC. Residues: CASSDGQLYQPHHF.